These 2 T cell receptor beta chains were sequenced from one sample in a study of response to subunit inactivated influenza vaccine. TCRdb re-called the RT-PCR reads through MiXCR, storing one row per CDR3 protein. This table holds hundreds of thousands of distinct CDR3 sequences, 14% found once. Sequencing used PBMCs from blood, obtained less than 15 days before vaccination. These TCRs come from a man between 45 and 60 years old who received an inactivated influenza vaccine.

This chain connects TRBV10-3 to TRBJ2-2; a weak D match, TRBD2 (6 bases). Germline V CDR1 and CDR2: ENHRY, SYGVKD. The CDR3 is made up of 15 amino acids. The V end was cut by 3 bases, the J end by 0 bases, with 8 bases between. The CDR3 nucleotides read TGTGCCATCAGTGAAACTAGCACGAACACCGGGGAGCTGTTTTTT. This sequence encodes CAISETSTNTGELFF.

The J gene is TRBJ2-7, the V gene TRBV2; no definite D call. V was clipped by 7 bases and J by 2 bases, with 6 bases between them. The CDR3 is made up of 11 amino acids. CDR1 SNHLY and CDR2 FYNNEI come from the germline V gene. CDR3 sequence (DNA): TGTGCCAGCATGCAGGCCTACGAGCAGTACTTC. This encodes CASMQAYEQYF.